Detailed here is one TCR beta chain. What it binds is not known. The CDR3 covers 18 residues. Trimming took 5 bases from V and 3 from J, leaving 24 bases between them. Per germline, CDR1 SGHTA and CDR2 FQGNSA. TCRdb re-derived calls from the reads in MiXCR, one entry per CDR3 protein. This sample carries hundreds of thousands of distinct CDR3 sequences, 30% to 40% of them seen once, and the ten largest clones take around a sixth. The sample originates from a study of T cell repertoires in cytomegalovirus infection. Notes on the study in general: Ex vivo responses were dominated by HLA-C-restricted CMV-specific TCR beta clonotypes.

The chain has TRBV7-2 and TRBJ2-3; possible D gene TRBD1, 6 bases. Sequencing used cultured PBMCs, obtained from culture after CMV antigen stimulation. This sequence originates from a human donor in good health (CMV status not recorded). Some clones in this sample may be carry-over from other donors' samples. This CDR3 reads CASSVWGRQDVWTDTQYF. In nucleotides, the CDR3 is TGTGCCAGCAGCGTATGGGGGAGACAGGACGTTTGGACAGATACGCAGTATTTT. Filled out from reference TRBV7-2 and TRBJ2-3, the complete variable domain reads GAGVSQSPSNKVTEKGKDVELRCDPISGHTALYWYRQSLGQGLEFLIYFQGNSAPDKSGLPSDRFSAERTGGSVSTLTIQRTQQEDSAVYLCASSVWGRQDVWTDTQYFGPGTRLTVL.